This T cell receptor (beta chain) stems from a study of OX40 agonist ivuxolimab in advanced cancers. Study at large: The drug used for patients, ivuxolimab, was an agonistic anti-OX40 (CD134) antibody. People in dose escalation had one of these cancers: hepatocellular carcinoma, melanoma, renal cell or head and neck cancer. A mean age of roughly 66 years, range about 20 to 85, was recorded, and about 83% were male.

On cycle 4 day 1 and cycle 7 day 1, as well as at baseline, blood was sampled. The method was immunoSEQ multiplex PCR; TCRdb's version includes in-frame clones alone and lacks a portion of them. The sample includes about 50,000 clones, approximately 86% seen only once; the top ten take 11% to 15%. The V segment lost 4 bases and the J segment 5 bases; nucleotides outside the gene matches: 10. There are 15 residues in the CDR3. CDR1 and CDR2 from the germline V gene are SGHRS and YFSETQ. There are a few counts of this clone. This clonotype was sampled from an adult with an advanced solid tumor such as melanoma, head and neck, liver or kidney cancer. Here the sequenced sample was CD4+ or CD8+ T cells sorted from blood, taken in a trial of the OX40 agonist ivuxolimab. The chain employs TRBV5-1 and TRBJ1-1; 8 positions match TRBD1. CDR3 protein: CASSVTGGGDTEAFF. The CDR3, as DNA: TGCGCCAGCAGCGTAACAGGGGGAGGAGATACTGAAGCTTTCTTT.